Following are 24 T cell receptor beta chains from one sample sequenced in a study of CD8 T cells in ankylosing spondylitis. TCRdb analysed the 5' RACE reads with MiXCR anew, one entry per CDR3 protein. The data show over 110,000 distinct CDR3 sequences, with 8% to 9% seen just once and about 7.1% held by the top ten. Sequenced sample: synovial fluid, either unsorted or a sorted T cell fraction (not recorded which). The receptor set was obtained from a male donor with ankylosing spondylitis.

This clonotype showed up many times. J is TRBJ2-7 and V is TRBV7-2; TRBD2 is a possible D gene (5 bases). There are 14 residues in the CDR3. Germline V gene lookup returns CDR1 SGHTA and CDR2 FQGNSA. The germline V and J ends were trimmed by 0 bases and 2 bases, with 8 bases remaining between them. The CDR3 here is CASSLAPGTYEQYF. DNA for the CDR3: TGTGCCAGCAGCTTAGCGCCGGGGACCTACGAGCAGTACTTC.

The chain joins TRBV11-2 to TRBJ2-5; unclear D gene. The CDR3 is 14 residues long. V lost 4 bases to trimming and J lost 2 bases, with 11 bases between them. CDR1 is SGHAT and CDR2 is FQNNGV in the germline V gene. CDR3 residues: CASSSHPWQETQYF. The DNA of the CDR3 is TGTGCCAGCAGCTCTCACCCGTGGCAAGAGACCCAGTACTTC. Using reference TRBV11-2 and TRBJ2-5 for the parts outside the CDR3, the full variable domain is EAGVAQSPRYKIIEKRQSVAFWCNPISGHATLYWYQQILGQGPKLLIQFQNNGVVDDSQLPKDRFSAERLKGVDSTLKIQPAKLEDSAVYLCASSSHPWQETQYFGPGTRLLVL.

The sample holds a few counts of this clonotype. The genes are TRBV20-1 and TRBJ2-7, with 7 bases aligning to TRBD1. V lost 5 bases to trimming and J lost 4 bases; unmatched junction nucleotides: 11. CDR3 length equals 14 residues. CDR1 DFQATT and CDR2 SNEGSKA come from the germline V gene (reference sequence). The CDR3 coding sequence is TGCAGTGCTGCCCTCGAGGGCAGGGGGTACGAGCAGTACTTC. This gives the protein CSAALEGRGYEQYF.

This clonotype was found many times. The chain carries TRBV4-1 and TRBJ2-5; D may be TRBD1 or TRBD2 (5 bases each). CDR3 length equals 14 residues. The germline gives CDR1 MGHRA, CDR2 YSYEKL. V was trimmed by 4 bases and J by 3 bases, leaving 12 bases between them. The CDR3 DNA is TGCGCCAGCAGCCTCCGGGACGGGAAAGAGACCCAGTACTTC. Its translation: CASSLRDGKETQYF.

This clonotype was recorded many times. This chain connects TRBV4-1 to TRBJ1-1, with D uncertain. Trimming removed 4 bases from V and 1 base from J, with 16 bases in between. CDR3 size: 16 residues. Germline CDR1 reads MGHRA; CDR2 reads YSYEKL. This CDR3 reads CASSPHGGRWNTEAFF. The CDR3 region has the DNA TGCGCCAGCAGCCCCCACGGTGGCAGATGGAACACTGAAGCTTTCTTT.

This clonotype was detected only a few times. The chain couples TRBV2 to TRBJ2-1, with D possibly being TRBD2 (5 bases). The CDR3 is 13 amino acids. With 7 bases removed from V and 7 bases from J, the gap between germline ends came to 14 bases. CDR1 is SNHLY, CDR2 FYNNEI, per germline. In nucleotides, the CDR3 is TGTGCCAGCAAGGCTAGCCGGGGAAATGAGCAGTTCTTC. This sequence encodes CASKASRGNEQFF.

This clonotype has a count of ten or more. The V gene is TRBV29-1, the J gene TRBJ2-7, with D possibly TRBD1 on 7 matching bases. V dropped 3 bases and J dropped 3 bases, with 12 bases sitting between them. Germline lookup yields CDR1 SQVTM and CDR2 ANQGSEA. This CDR3 has 13 amino acids. The DNA for the CDR3 is TGCAGCGTTGACCGGCAGGGGGGCTACGAGCAGTACTTC. Its translation: CSVDRQGGYEQYF.

In its sample, this clonotype is medium-sized. The chain employs TRBV5-1 and TRBJ1-2; D is ambiguous. The length of the CDR3 is 13 residues. Trimming removed 0 bases at V and 8 bases at J, with 11 bases between. CDR1 SGHRS and CDR2 YFSETQ come from the germline V gene. CDR3 bases: TGCGCCAGCAGCTTGGTTGGGTCAGACGGCTACACCTTC. Translated, it gives CASSLVGSDGYTF.

CDR3 loop: CSAKLADFSDTQYF. The DNA of the CDR3 is TGCAGTGCTAAACTAGCAGATTTTTCAGATACGCAGTATTTT. The V and J genes are TRBV20-1 and TRBJ2-3; D possibly corresponds to TRBD2 (6 bases). Germline V gene sequence: CDR1 DFQATT, CDR2 SNEGSKA (reference sequence). Deletions cut 4 bases from V and 4 bases from J, with 15 bases between. The length of the CDR3 is 14 residues.

V usage is TRBV3-1 and J usage is TRBJ1-2; 10 positions agree with TRBD1. The germline V gene has CDR1 LGHDT and CDR2 YNNKEL (reference sequence). The CDR3 length is 17 residues. Trimming cost V 3 bases and J 8 bases; bases outside gene matches: 15. CDR3 coding DNA: TGTGCCAGCAGCCATGGGACAGGGGTGCAACGGGCAGGCGGCTACACCTTC. It yields the protein CASSHGTGVQRAGGYTF.

This rearrangement joins TRBV20-1 to TRBJ1-2, with D tentatively TRBD1 (5 bases). Per germline, CDR1 DFQATT and CDR2 SNEGSKA (reference sequence). The CDR3 totals 13 residues. Trimming cost V 3 bases and J 4 bases, with 12 bases left between them. CDR3 residues: CSARRDGSYGYTF. DNA of the CDR3: TGCAGTGCTAGGAGGGACGGCTCCTATGGCTACACCTTC.

This clonotype was recorded at least ten times. This chain joins TRBV12-5 and TRBJ2-7; no clear D. V lost 1 base and J lost 6, with 13 bases in between. Germline-derived CDR1 and CDR2 are LGHNT and FRNRAP. The CDR3 length is 14 residues. The DNA for the CDR3 is TGTGCTAGTGGTTTGGGCAGAGGTAACTCCGAGCAGTACTTC. Its translation: CASGLGRGNSEQYF.

This clonotype was detected many times. The chain uses TRBV3-1 and TRBJ1-1; no clear D gene. CDR3 length equals 12 residues. Trimming removed 4 bases at V and 7 bases at J, with 10 bases between. Germline V gives CDR1 LGHDT, CDR2 YNNKEL (reference sequence). The DNA of the CDR3 is TGTGCCAGCAGCCCCTTTGAGGGTGAAGCTTTCTTT. Protein product: CASSPFEGEAFF.

This clonotype occurred many times. The chain carries TRBV27 and TRBJ2-1; 9 nucleotides align to TRBD1. Germline CDR1 and CDR2: MNHEY and SMNVEV (reference sequence). This CDR3 spans 15 amino acids. V lost 5 bases, J lost 0 bases, and 2 bases stayed unmatched. This CDR3 reads CASSGDRASYNEQFF. DNA of the CDR3: TGTGCCAGCAGTGGGGACAGGGCCTCCTACAATGAGCAGTTCTTC.

This clonotype has at least ten counts. The V gene is TRBV6-5, the J gene TRBJ2-1, with 11 bases identical to TRBD2. The CDR3 runs 19 residues. The trim removed 6 bases at V and 8 bases at J, leaving 21 bases unmatched. Germline CDR1 MNHEY, CDR2 SVGAGI. The CDR3 reads CASRLTRVLAGDQFDEQFF. The CDR3 coding sequence is TGTGCCAGCAGATTAACAAGAGTACTAGCGGGAGACCAATTCGATGAGCAGTTCTTC.

This clonotype has ten or more counts. J is TRBJ2-2 and V is TRBV10-3; D tentatively reads TRBD1 or TRBD2 (5 bases each). Germline values: CDR1 ENHRY, CDR2 SYGVKD. V lost 0 bases to trimming and J lost 2 bases, with 13 bases between them. The CDR3 consists of 17 residues. CDR3 nucleotide sequence: TGTGCCATCAGTGAGTCCCTGGGACGGGGAAACACCGGGGAGCTGTTTTTT. It yields the protein CAISESLGRGNTGELFF.

This clonotype showed up just a few times. The chain combines TRBV7-9 with TRBJ1-1, with a tentative D call TRBD1 (5 bases). Per germline, CDR1 SEHNR and CDR2 FQNEAQ (reference sequence). The CDR3 has 17 residues. The ends were cut back, 1 base at V and 1 base at J, with 16 bases in the middle. The CDR3 loop is CASSLGALVTENTEAFF. The CDR3 coding sequence is TGTGCCAGCAGCTTAGGGGCCCTTGTGACAGAGAACACTGAAGCTTTCTTT.

In this sample, this clonotype turned up many times. V is TRBV30 and J is TRBJ2-1, with 9 positions matching TRBD2. The ends lost 2 bases at V and 10 bases at J; junction bases unmatched: 3. The CDR3 extends over 12 amino acids. CDR1 is GTSNPN and CDR2 is SVGIG in the germline V gene (reference sequence). The CDR3 nucleotides read TGTGCCTGGAGTCCTGGGACTAGCGAGCAGTTCTTC. Protein product: CAWSPGTSEQFF.

V usage is TRBV7-2 and J usage is TRBJ2-7, with D tentatively TRBD2 (5 bases). The ends were cut back, 5 bases at V and 0 bases at J, with 8 bases in the middle. This CDR3 is built from 13 residues. Germline V lookup: CDR1 SGHTA, CDR2 FQGNSA. CDR3 bases: TGTGCCAGCAGCGTCCGGGACTCCTACGAGCAGTACTTC. It codes for CASSVRDSYEQYF.

This clonotype was found many times. V gene TRBV20-1 combines with J gene TRBJ1-4; D remains ambiguous. V gave up 7 bases and J gave up 0 bases, with 9 bases separating them. CDR3 length: 13 amino acids. Germline V gene lookup returns CDR1 DFQATT and CDR2 SNEGSKA (reference sequence). In nucleotides, the CDR3 is TGCAGTGTACCGGATGCAACTAATGAAAAACTGTTTTTT. It specifies CSVPDATNEKLFF.

This clonotype was seen at least ten times. The chain is built from TRBV6-1 and TRBJ1-1; 8 bases line up with TRBD1. This CDR3 spans 16 amino acids. The V segment lost 6 bases and the J segment 4 bases; nucleotides outside the gene matches: 13. Germline values: CDR1 MNHNS, CDR2 SASEGT. CDR3 sequence reads: CASSSIRTGNSTEAFF. The CDR3 DNA reads TGTGCCAGCAGCAGCATTCGGACAGGGAATAGCACTGAAGCTTTCTTT.

This clonotype was detected many times. The chain joins TRBV12-3 or TRBV12-4 to TRBJ2-5; TRBD2 agrees at 9 bases. This CDR3 comprises 13 residues. V was pared by 6 bases and J by 5 bases, with 4 bases of the junction left unmatched. The CDR3: CASRLSGGETQYF. The CDR3 DNA reads as TGTGCCAGCAGGCTCAGCGGGGGGGAGACCCAGTACTTC.

This clonotype was observed many times. This chain links TRBV4-3 with TRBJ2-3; D unclear. This CDR3 region has 15 residues. Deletions cut 0 bases from V and 4 bases from J, with 11 bases between. The germline gives CDR1 LGHNA, CDR2 YSLEER. In DNA form, the CDR3 reads TGCGCCAGCAGCCAAGATCAAGTAGGCCCAGATACGCAGTATTTT. Translating it yields CASSQDQVGPDTQYF.

This chain links TRBV9 with TRBJ2-3; the match to TRBD2 covers 10 bases. This CDR3 is built from 16 residues. V shed 4 bases, J shed 2 bases, and the junction held 7 bases outside the gene matches. The germline V gene has CDR1 SGDLS and CDR2 YYNGEE. For the CDR3, the DNA is TGTGCCAGCAGCCTCCAAGCGGGGGGGCTCACAGATACGCAGTATTTT. Translating gives CASSLQAGGLTDTQYF.